The rows below give T cell receptor beta chains drawn from one sample of a study of blood T cells in healthy people across ages. TCRdb fed the 5' RACE reads into MiXCR, producing one record per CDR3 protein. The sample shows roughly 1,500,000 distinct CDR3 sequences, 42% of them seen only once. The specimen was blood. These receptors were taken from a woman aged 18-29 years in good health. Both conserved end residues are trimmed from each CDR3. The order of the fields is V gene, J gene, D gene, CDR3 protein. The D gene is left open where the match is weak.

V: TRBV29-1; J: TRBJ1-5; D: -; CDR3: SVGGNSNQPQH
V: TRBV29-1; J: TRBJ2-2; D: TRBD1; CDR3: SVLTGGVWTGELF
V: TRBV6-1; J: TRBJ2-7; D: -; CDR3: AGNTGLKAYEQY
V: TRBV10-3; J: TRBJ2-1; D: -; CDR3: AIGLAVSSYNEQF
V: TRBV6-1; J: -; D: -; CDR3: ASSELGVGEQY
V: TRBV10-3; J: TRBJ2-1; D: TRBD2; CDR3: AIRPVGAGGLNEQF
V: TRBV5-1; J: TRBJ2-3; D: -; CDR3: ASSLRPTRTDTQY
V: TRBV7-6; J: TRBJ2-1; D: TRBD2; CDR3: ASSLVAGGRYEQF
V: TRBV28; J: TRBJ2-2; D: -; CDR3: ASSPNQGRETGELF
V: TRBV6-5; J: TRBJ1-1; D: -; CDR3: ASSYYGRLNTEAF
V: TRBV20-1; J: -; D: -; CDR3: SAWSEGGLETQY
V: TRBV20-1; J: TRBJ2-3; D: -; CDR3: SASVTAQY
V: TRBV20-1; J: TRBJ1-1; D: -; CDR3: SASGLGGSTEAF
V: TRBV2; J: TRBJ2-1; D: TRBD2; CDR3: ASSDPSGMSYNEQF
V: TRBV20-1; J: TRBJ2-3; D: TRBD2; CDR3: SAMTGLAGADTQY
V: TRBV15; J: TRBJ2-7; D: -; CDR3: ATSNEVPGVAAEFYEQY
V: TRBV5-1; J: TRBJ2-2; D: -; CDR3: ASARQEPNTGELF
V: TRBV7-6; J: TRBJ1-2; D: TRBD1; CDR3: ASSPLTGAGYGYT
V: TRBV6-5; J: TRBJ2-1; D: TRBD2; CDR3: ASSSSGLANEQF
V: TRBV20-1; J: TRBJ2-1; D: TRBD2; CDR3: SARALGGRNEQF
V: TRBV2; J: TRBJ2-3; D: TRBD2; CDR3: ATRAGGPDTQY
V: TRBV10-3; J: TRBJ2-5; D: -; CDR3: AISVSAEETQY
V: TRBV4-1; J: TRBJ2-1; D: -; CDR3: ASSQDGVYNEQF
V: TRBV6-5; J: TRBJ2-2; D: -; CDR3: ATLNGELF
V: TRBV9; J: TRBJ2-1; D: -; CDR3: ASSIGTSEETQF
V: TRBV12-3/TRBV12-4; J: TRBJ1-3; D: TRBD1; CDR3: ASSFRGGVPGNTIY
V: TRBV7-2; J: TRBJ2-7; D: -; CDR3: ASSFPVGTYEQY
V: TRBV21-1; J: TRBJ2-1; D: -; CDR3: ASSKTPLGEQF
V: TRBV30; J: -; D: TRBD1; CDR3: ASGSGQLYEQY
V: TRBV9; J: TRBJ2-7; D: -; CDR3: ASSLEPSSYEQY
V: TRBV6-2/TRBV6-3; J: TRBJ1-1; D: -; CDR3: ASSYSPTGPLRAF
V: TRBV29-1; J: TRBJ2-1; D: -; CDR3: SGDAWEEQF
V: TRBV6-5; J: TRBJ2-5; D: -; CDR3: ARFDVQETQY
V: TRBV12-3/TRBV12-4; J: TRBJ1-4; D: TRBD1; CDR3: ASSTDRAAEKLF
V: TRBV7-3; J: TRBJ2-1; D: TRBD2; CDR3: ASSPPLGGGDNEQF
V: TRBV20-1; J: TRBJ2-3; D: -; CDR3: SAREGDTQY
V: TRBV7-2; J: TRBJ2-7; D: -; CDR3: ASSFSPDGYYEQY
V: TRBV7-9; J: TRBJ1-6; D: -; CDR3: ASSPPKLGRAINSPLH
V: TRBV27; J: TRBJ2-3; D: TRBD2; CDR3: ASSTLGARGGLDTQY
V: TRBV6-5; J: TRBJ2-3; D: TRBD2; CDR3: ASSSRTSGRAGGDTQY
V: TRBV6-2/TRBV6-3; J: TRBJ2-5; D: TRBD2; CDR3: ASSSPTSGETQY
V: TRBV5-1; J: TRBJ2-3; D: TRBD2; CDR3: ASSSTSGPTQY